Listed here are 23 T cell receptor beta chains from one sample, sequenced in a study of blood T cell repertoires in COVID-19. Profiled with immunoSEQ multiplex PCR; TCRdb holds only in-frame clones, not every one. The sample holds 350,000 to 400,000 clones, approximately 90% seen once. Sequencing used PBMCs or T cells enriched from blood (not recorded which). The receptors come from a woman aged 25 to 39 with acute COVID-19.

This clone occurred once. This chain uses TRBV19 with TRBJ1-5, with TRBD1 matching over 7 bases. Germline lookup yields CDR1 LNHDA and CDR2 SQIVND (reference sequence). Unmatched junction bases numbered 11, after V lost 6 bases and J lost 0 bases. The CDR3 covers 17 residues. The CDR3 DNA sequence: TGTGCCAGTAGCGGGGACAGCAGGGTCTATAGCAATCAGCCCCAGCATTTT. It yields the protein CASSGDSRVYSNQPQHF.

V and J are TRBV27 and TRBJ2-7, with 7 nucleotides matching TRBD1. Germline V gene lookup returns CDR1 MNHEY and CDR2 SMNVEV (reference sequence). This CDR3 contains 15 residues. Unmatched junction bases numbered 13, after V lost 4 bases and J lost 7 bases. CDR3: CASSSTWTGGKEQYF. CDR3 sequence (DNA): TGTGCCAGCAGTTCAACCTGGACAGGAGGTAAAGAGCAGTACTTC.

The chain combines TRBV24-1 with TRBJ1-2; D may be TRBD1 (5 bases). Per the germline V gene, CDR1 is KGHDR and CDR2 is SFDVKD. The CDR3 runs to 15 residues. Trimming removed 5 bases at V and 5 bases at J, with 17 bases between. The CDR3 DNA sequence: TGTGCCACCAGTGCCCCAGGGCAGGGCCCATATGGCTACACCTTC. This encodes CATSAPGQGPYGYTF.

The rearrangement uses TRBV18 and TRBJ2-1, with unresolved D. This CDR3 has 13 residues. Trimming stripped 2 bases from V and 2 bases from J, with 4 bases between. Germline V gives CDR1 KGHSH, CDR2 LQKENI. In DNA, the CDR3 is TGTGCCAGCTCACCAACACCCTACAATGAGCAGTTCTTC. It specifies CASSPTPYNEQFF.

V is TRBV3-1 (or the pseudogene TRBV3-2) and J is TRBJ2-1, with 10 bases fitting TRBD2. The V gene end was trimmed by 4 bases and the J gene end by 3 bases; junction bases not matched to a gene: 3. The CDR3 has 15 amino acids. Germline assignment: CDR1 LGHDT and CDR2 YNNKEL (reference sequence). The CDR3 DNA reads TGTGCCAGCAGCCGTACTAGCGGGAACTACAATGAGCAGTTCTTC. Translated: CASSRTSGNYNEQFF.

The CDR3 DNA is TGTGCCTGGAGTGATGACAGTTCCAATCAGCCCCAGCATTTT. It yields the protein CAWSDDSSNQPQHF. The chain employs TRBV30 and TRBJ1-5; D is perhaps TRBD1 (5 bases). The germline gives CDR1 GTSNPN, CDR2 SVGIG (reference sequence). This CDR3 is 14 amino acids long. V was pared by 1 base and J by 3 bases, with 10 bases between.

The CDR3: CASSRTAAVDEQFF. Written as DNA, the CDR3 is TGTGCCAGTAGTCGGACTGCCGCGGTCGATGAGCAGTTCTTC. The rearrangement uses TRBV19 and TRBJ2-1; TRBD2 might be the D (5 bases). The V end was cut by 5 bases, the J end by 8 bases, with 16 bases between. CDR3 length: 14 amino acids. Germline CDR1 is LNHDA and CDR2 is SQIVND (reference sequence). Looking up the rest from reference TRBV19 and TRBJ2-1 gives the full variable domain: DGGITQSPKYLFRKEGQNVTLSCEQNLNHDAMYWYRQDPGQGLRLIYYSQIVNDFQKGDIAEGYSVSREKKESFPLTVTSAQKNPTAFYLCASSRTAAVDEQFFGPGTRLTVL.

The CDR3 region is CATQGGNTIYF. CDR3 sequence (DNA): TGTGCCACCCAGGGGGGAAACACCATATATTTT. V usage is TRBV2 and J usage is TRBJ1-3; D is possibly TRBD1 (6 bases). Deletions cut 10 bases from V and 4 bases from J, with 8 bases between. Germline V gives CDR1 SNHLY, CDR2 FYNNEI. The CDR3 has 11 amino acids.

This chain joins TRBV18 and TRBJ2-1, with 13 bases identical to TRBD2. V lost 3 bases, J lost 4 bases, and 3 bases stayed unmatched. The length of the CDR3 is 16 residues. Germline lookup yields CDR1 KGHSH and CDR2 LQKENI. CDR3 coding DNA: TGTGCCAGCTCACCTTGGACTAGCGGGGGTTACAATGAGCAGTTCTTC. Encoded protein: CASSPWTSGGYNEQFF.

This chain uses TRBV7-2 with TRBJ2-7; 15 bases are a match to TRBD2. V shed 5 bases, J shed 0 bases, and the junction held 5 bases outside the gene matches. This CDR3 region has 17 residues. Germline CDR1 SGHTA, CDR2 FQGNSA. CDR3: CASSGTSGGPDSYEQYF. The CDR3 DNA reads TGTGCCAGCAGCGGGACTAGCGGGGGGCCCGACTCCTACGAGCAGTACTTC.

The chain couples TRBV7-9 to TRBJ1-2, with 8 bases fitting TRBD1. Germline CDR1 is SEHNR and CDR2 is FQNEAQ (reference sequence). This CDR3 is built from 19 residues. V lost 1 base to trimming and J lost 4 bases; unmatched junction nucleotides: 17. In DNA form, the CDR3 reads TGTGCCAGCAGCTTAGGAGGCTCCGGGGGGACAGGAAAAAGCTATGGCTACACCTTC. Translating it yields CASSLGGSGGTGKSYGYTF.

This chain uses TRBV5-1 with TRBJ1-4; TRBD1 is a possible D gene (5 bases). The CDR3 covers 15 residues. The germline gives CDR1 SGHRS, CDR2 YFSETQ. The V end was cut by 0 bases, the J end by 3 bases, with 9 bases between. The CDR3 DNA sequence: TGCGCCAGCAGCTTGGGATGGGGGGCTAATGAAAAACTGTTTTTT. It yields the protein CASSLGWGANEKLFF. The full variable domain, completed using reference TRBV5-1 and TRBJ1-4, is KAGVTQTPRYLIKTRGQQVTLSCSPISGHRSVSWYQQTPGQGLQFLFEYFSETQRNKGNFPGRFSGRQFSNSRSEMNVSTLELGDSALYLCASSLGWGANEKLFFGSGTQLSVL.

This chain uses TRBV2 with TRBJ1-6; tentatively, D is TRBD1 (5 bases). V lost 8 bases, J lost 5 bases, and 13 bases lay in between. The CDR3 contains 14 residues. Germline-derived CDR1 and CDR2 are SNHLY and FYNNEI. The CDR3 DNA reads TGTGCCAGCGATTTCAGGGAGGATAATTCACCCCTCCACTTT. Translating gives CASDFREDNSPLHF.

The chain links TRBV3-1 (or the pseudogene TRBV3-2) to TRBJ2-1, with 9 bases fitting TRBD2. Trimming took 1 base from V and 7 from J; bases not matched to a gene: 8. The germline V gene encodes CDR1 LGHDT and CDR2 YNNKEL (reference sequence). The CDR3 has 16 residues. CDR3 protein: CASSQVRGGARNEQFF. The CDR3 DNA is TGTGCCAGCAGCCAAGTTCGCGGGGGGGCAAGGAATGAGCAGTTCTTC.

The chain carries TRBV7-9 and TRBJ2-2; a possible D gene is TRBD1 (6 bases). CDR3 length: 15 residues. V lost 5 bases to trimming and J lost 2 bases, with 12 bases between them. CDR1 and CDR2 (germline): SEHNR, FQNEAQ (reference sequence). The CDR3 loop reads CASSPGHPNTGELFF. In nucleotides, the CDR3 is TGTGCCAGCAGCCCGGGACACCCAAACACCGGGGAGCTGTTTTTT.

The chain is built from TRBV19 and TRBJ1-6; 8 positions agree with TRBD1. The germline gives CDR1 LNHDA, CDR2 SQIVND (reference sequence). V shed 4 bases, J shed 5 bases, and the junction held 10 bases outside the gene matches. The CDR3 totals 17 residues. CDR3 in amino acids: CASSKGTGRLDNSPLHF. In DNA, the CDR3 is TGTGCCAGTAGTAAGGGGACAGGCCGGCTAGATAATTCACCCCTCCACTTT.

The CDR3 is CATDGLAYNEQFF. The CDR3 bases are TGTGCCACCGATGGACTAGCCTACAATGAGCAGTTCTTC. The chain recombines TRBV10-3 with TRBJ2-1, with TRBD2 matching 7 bases. Germline-derived CDR1 and CDR2 are ENHRY and SYGVKD. Germline trimming cut 10 bases from V and 2 bases from J; bases unmatched to any gene: 5. This CDR3 comprises 13 residues.

The rearrangement joins TRBV6-5 to TRBJ1-1, with D hard to call. Germline V gene data show CDR1 as MNHEY and CDR2 as SVGAGI. The V and J ends lost 2 bases and 0 bases respectively, with 10 bases between them. This CDR3 has 15 amino acids. In nucleotides, the CDR3 is TGTGCCAGCAGTTACGACGGGGTCCTGAACACTGAAGCTTTCTTT. Protein: CASSYDGVLNTEAFF.

The chain links TRBV9 to TRBJ2-1; 8 bases match TRBD2. The CDR3 has 13 residues. Germline assignment: CDR1 SGDLS and CDR2 YYNGEE. The CDR3 is CASGANSYNEQFF. The CDR3 bases are TGTGCTAGCGGGGCAAACTCCTACAATGAGCAGTTCTTC.

V usage is TRBV24-1 and J usage is TRBJ2-7; D is possibly TRBD2 (5 bases). The CDR3 is made up of 15 amino acids. V was pared by 4 bases and J by 0 bases, with 12 bases between. Germline-derived CDR1 and CDR2 are KGHDR and SFDVKD. The CDR3 loop reads CATSEGSGISYEQYF. CDR3 nucleotides: TGTGCCACCAGTGAAGGAAGCGGTATCTCCTACGAGCAGTACTTC.

The chain uses TRBV5-1 and TRBJ2-7; 13 nucleotides match TRBD2. Unmatched junction bases numbered 4, after V lost 5 bases and J lost 5 bases. Germline V gene sequence: CDR1 SGHRS, CDR2 YFSETQ. CDR3 length equals 14 residues. CDR3 region: CASRLAGGRDEQYF. The CDR3 DNA reads TGCGCCAGCAGACTAGCGGGGGGGCGCGACGAGCAGTACTTC.

This clone was detected only a few times. This rearrangement joins TRBV10-3 to TRBJ1-1; D call uncertain. The germline V and J ends were trimmed by 11 bases and 0 bases, with 10 bases remaining between them. Germline CDR1 is ENHRY and CDR2 is SYGVKD. The CDR3 extends over 12 amino acids. The CDR3 sequence: CAAWEVNTEAFF. The CDR3 DNA reads as TGTGCCGCCTGGGAGGTGAACACTGAAGCTTTCTTT.

V and J are TRBV29-1 and TRBJ1-2, with TRBD1 identical over 10 bases. Germline V lookup: CDR1 SQVTM, CDR2 ANQGSEA. This CDR3 has 13 residues. J was trimmed by 3 bases and V by 8 bases; bases with no gene match: 6. CDR3 loop: CSSRDRGHYGYTF. The CDR3 region has the DNA TGCAGCTCCCGGGACAGGGGCCACTATGGCTACACCTTC.